Listed here are 22 T cell receptor beta chains from one sample, sequenced in a study of identical twins. TCRdb re-analysed the 5' RACE reads in MiXCR, keeping a single row per CDR3 protein. The data show a few hundred thousand distinct CDR3 sequences, less than 9.5% seen once. The same data also contributed to another study, on yellow fever vaccine responses in identical twins.

Input material: CD8+ T cells sorted from blood. These receptor sequences come from a woman in her late teens or twenties in good health.

The chain couples TRBV11-2 to TRBJ2-1; D is possibly TRBD1 (5 bases). The CDR3 is made up of 12 amino acids. The germline gives CDR1 SGHAT, CDR2 FQNNGV. Trimming shortened V by 6 bases and J by 5 bases, and 8 bases separated the two germline ends. Here the CDR3 reads CASRTVNNEQFF. The CDR3 DNA is TGTGCCAGCAGGACAGTTAACAATGAGCAGTTCTTC. Together with reference TRBV11-2 and TRBJ2-1, the CDR3 gives the full variable domain: EAGVAQSPRYKIIEKRQSVAFWCNPISGHATLYWYQQILGQGPKLLIQFQNNGVVDDSQLPKDRFSAERLKGVDSTLKIQPAKLEDSAVYLCASRTVNNEQFFGPGTRLTVL.

The sample holds many counts of this clonotype. The V gene is TRBV27, the J gene TRBJ2-1, with 8 nucleotides matching TRBD1. The CDR3 runs to 15 residues. Germline values: CDR1 MNHEY, CDR2 SMNVEV (reference sequence). After removal of 8 bases from V and 4 bases from J, the junction contained 10 bases not matched to a gene. CDR3 residues: CASGQGARDYNEQFF. The CDR3 DNA sequence: TGTGCCAGCGGGCAGGGGGCGCGAGATTACAATGAGCAGTTCTTC.

This clonotype was picked up a small number of times. The chain is built from TRBV4-3 and TRBJ2-7; D is ambiguous. V was clipped by 2 bases and J by 6 bases, with 11 bases between them. This CDR3 spans 13 amino acids. The germline V gene has CDR1 LGHNA and CDR2 YSLEER. CDR3 DNA: TGCGCCAGCAGCCAAACCGCGGCACGCGAGCAGTACTTC. Protein sequence: CASSQTAAREQYF.

In this sample, this clonotype turned up many times. The chain carries TRBV12-3 or TRBV12-4 and TRBJ2-1, with TRBD1 as a possible D gene (6 bases). Trimming shortened V by 6 bases and J by 0 bases, and 15 bases separated the two germline ends. This CDR3 spans 16 amino acids. CDR3: CASRPPTGSSYNEQFF. CDR3 sequence (DNA): TGTGCCAGCAGGCCACCTACAGGGAGCTCCTACAATGAGCAGTTCTTC.

The table lists this clonotype with a few counts. The chain combines TRBV11-1 with TRBJ2-6, with D possibly being TRBD1 (6 bases). This CDR3 has 21 amino acids. Germline V lookup: CDR1 SGHAT, CDR2 FQDESV (reference sequence). With 7 bases removed from V and 0 bases from J, the gap between germline ends came to 28 bases. The CDR3 bases are TGTGCCAGCACCTGGTGGGGGCCTGTTCAAGCAAGGGACTCTGGGGCCAACGTCCTGACTTTC. Translating it yields CASTWWGPVQARDSGANVLTF.

There are many counts of this clonotype. The rearrangement joins TRBV3-1 to TRBJ2-7, with D uncertain. The V end was cut by 4 bases, the J end by 3 bases, with 10 bases between. The germline V gene encodes CDR1 LGHDT and CDR2 YNNKEL (reference sequence). This CDR3 is built from 13 residues. Here the CDR3 DNA reads TGTGCCAGCAGCCTTGGGCTCTACTACGAGCAGTACTTC. Translation: CASSLGLYYEQYF.

The V and J genes are TRBV9 and TRBJ1-2; 10 positions agree with TRBD1. Unmatched junction bases numbered 7, after V lost 4 bases and J lost 4 bases. Germline V gives CDR1 SGDLS, CDR2 YYNGEE. There are 15 residues in the CDR3. CDR3 in amino acids: CASSIKTGGAYGYTF. DNA of the CDR3: TGTGCCAGCAGCATTAAGACAGGGGGCGCCTATGGCTACACCTTC.

This clonotype was counted a few times. This chain connects TRBV7-2 to TRBJ2-7; D not certain. V lost 7 bases and J lost 0, with 13 bases in between. The CDR3 extends over 14 amino acids. The germline V gene encodes CDR1 SGHTA and CDR2 FQGNSA. The CDR3, as DNA: TGTGCCAGCACCTCTCCGTACAGCTCCTACGAGCAGTACTTC. Its translation: CASTSPYSSYEQYF.

This clonotype has a count of ten or more. V is TRBV5-5 and J is TRBJ2-7; D not resolved. CDR1 and CDR2 from the germline V gene are SGHKS and YYEKEE (reference sequence). V gave up 1 base and J gave up 2 bases, with 7 bases separating them. CDR3 length: 13 amino acids. DNA of the CDR3: TGTGCCAGCAGCTTGAATAGGGCCTACGAGCAGTACTTC. It codes for CASSLNRAYEQYF.

This clonotype was recorded at least ten times. V and J are TRBV20-1 and TRBJ2-1; possible D gene TRBD2, 6 bases. Germline values: CDR1 DFQATT, CDR2 SNEGSKA (reference sequence). Trimming stripped 0 bases from V and 4 bases from J, with 10 bases between. The CDR3 is made up of 14 amino acids. In nucleotides, the CDR3 is TGCAGTGCTAGAGATCGGGAGCATTACAATGAGCAGTTCTTC. Its translation: CSARDREHYNEQFF.

The chain carries TRBV27 and TRBJ2-7; 8 nucleotides line up with TRBD2. After removal of 4 bases from V and 3 bases from J, the junction contained 11 bases not matched to a gene. The CDR3 has 16 amino acids. CDR1 and CDR2 from the germline V gene are MNHEY and SMNVEV (reference sequence). The CDR3 region is CASSSPYSGNLYEQYF. CDR3 coding DNA: TGTGCCAGCAGTTCGCCATATAGCGGGAACCTCTACGAGCAGTACTTC.

At least ten counts were recorded for this clonotype. The gene calls are TRBV20-1 and TRBJ2-7; the match to TRBD1 covers 7 bases. The V and J ends lost 2 bases and 0 bases, in that order; junction bases with no gene match: 10. CDR1 is DFQATT, CDR2 SNEGSKA, per germline (reference sequence). The CDR3 is made up of 16 amino acids. CDR3: CSARPTGFTLSYEQYF. The CDR3 nucleotides read TGCAGTGCTAGACCGACAGGGTTCACCCTCTCCTACGAGCAGTACTTC.

The chain couples TRBV6-2 or TRBV6-3 to TRBJ2-7; tentative D call: TRBD1 (5 bases). This CDR3 is built from 13 residues. The germline gives CDR1 MNHEY, CDR2 SVGEGT. V lost 8 bases and J lost 3, with 14 bases in between. The DNA for the CDR3 is TGTGCCAGCGAGGACACGACCCTCTACGAGCAGTACTTC. Its translation is CASEDTTLYEQYF.

This clonotype has just a few counts. This chain connects TRBV4-1 to TRBJ1-6; TRBD1 matches 9 bases. The CDR3 is made up of 15 amino acids. With V trimmed by 0 bases and J by 7 bases, 1 base remained unmatched. Germline CDR1 reads MGHRA; CDR2 reads YSYEKL. CDR3 residues: CASSQETGGNSPLHF. The CDR3 DNA follows: TGCGCCAGCAGCCAAGAGACAGGGGGAAATTCACCCCTCCACTTT.

The gene calls are TRBV4-1 and TRBJ2-5; D may be TRBD2 (6 bases). Trimming took 3 bases from V and 2 from J, leaving 13 bases between them. The CDR3 sequence is 15 residues long. CDR1 and CDR2 from the germline V gene are MGHRA and YSYEKL. The CDR3 DNA is TGCGCCAGCAGCCAGAACCGGGACTTACAAGAGACCCAGTACTTC. Residues: CASSQNRDLQETQYF.

The chain combines TRBV7-8 with TRBJ2-7; D may be TRBD1 (5 bases). The V gene's germline CDR1 is SGHVS and CDR2 FQNEAQ. The ends were cut back, 1 base at V and 4 bases at J, with 20 bases in the middle. CDR3 length: 17 amino acids. In DNA form, the CDR3 reads TGTGCCAGCAGCTTAGGGGCCGGACATCTTGTTAGGTACGAGCAGTACTTC. It encodes CASSLGAGHLVRYEQYF.

At least ten counts were recorded for this clonotype. The chain couples TRBV7-2 to TRBJ2-2; no reliable D call. The CDR3 is made up of 16 amino acids. V was cut by 1 base and J by 0 bases, with 9 bases left in between. From germline, CDR1 is SGHTA and CDR2 FQGNSA. As DNA, the CDR3 is TGTGCCAGCAGCTTAGGGGTAGGGTCGAACACCGGGGAGCTGTTTTTT. Its translation is CASSLGVGSNTGELFF. Based on the CDR3 plus reference TRBV7-2 and TRBJ2-2, the full variable domain is GAGVSQSPSNKVTEKGKDVELRCDPISGHTALYWYRQSLGQGLEFLIYFQGNSAPDKSGLPSDRFSAERTGGSVSTLTIQRTQQEDSAVYLCASSLGVGSNTGELFFGEGSRLTVL.

The chain has TRBV5-6 and TRBJ2-2; weak D call: TRBD2 (6 bases). This CDR3 comprises 16 residues. Germline values: CDR1 SGHDT, CDR2 YYEEEE. Trimming shortened V by 0 bases and J by 7 bases, and 16 bases separated the two germline ends. The CDR3 bases are TGTGCCAGCAGCTTGGAGTGGCCCCAGGAGGGCGGGGAGCTGTTTTTT. It specifies CASSLEWPQEGGELFF.

This clonotype appeared a single time. CDR3 DNA: TGTGCCAGTAGTAAGGATAACTATGGCTACACCTTC. It yields the protein CASSKDNYGYTF. V is TRBV19 and J is TRBJ1-2; D not certain. The V end lost 4 bases, the J end lost 1 base, and 4 bases lay between the germline ends. The CDR3 spans 12 residues. The germline CDR1 and CDR2 sequences are LNHDA and SQIVND (reference sequence).

This clonotype was counted many times. The chain joins TRBV27 to TRBJ2-7; the D is unclear. Trimming removed 7 bases from V and 6 bases from J, with 7 bases in between. There are 10 residues in the CDR3. CDR1 is MNHEY, CDR2 SMNVEV, per germline (reference sequence). The CDR3 here is CASNYPEQYF. CDR3 DNA: TGTGCCAGCAATTATCCCGAGCAGTACTTC.

This clonotype was seen a handful of times. V gene TRBV7-9 combines with J gene TRBJ2-3; 13 bases match TRBD2. Germline assignment: CDR1 SEHNR and CDR2 FQNEAQ (reference sequence). V was pared by 7 bases and J by 5 bases, with 9 bases of the junction left unmatched. This CDR3 is built from 16 residues. Here the CDR3 DNA reads TGTGCCAGCAACCTAGGACTAGCGGGAGCCAGAGATACGCAGTATTTT. Residues: CASNLGLAGARDTQYF.

This clonotype has only a few counts. This chain uses TRBV7-9 with TRBJ2-7, with D unclear. This CDR3 contains 14 residues. Germline V gene data show CDR1 as SEHNR and CDR2 as FQNEAQ (reference sequence). V was cut by 5 bases and J by 3 bases, with 14 bases left in between. Written as DNA, the CDR3 is TGTGCCAGCAGCACCCCGGCTGAGGACTACGAGCAGTACTTC. Translated, it gives CASSTPAEDYEQYF. The full variable domain, in which reference TRBV7-9 and TRBJ2-7 provide the parts outside the CDR3, is DTGVSQNPRHKITKRGQNVTFRCDPISEHNRLYWYRQTLGQGPEFLTYFQNEAQLEKSRLLSDRFSAERPKGSFSTLEIQRTEQGDSAMYLCASSTPAEDYEQYFGPGTRLTVT.